This TCR beta chain is from a study of graft-versus-host responses after intestinal transplantation (dated by TCRdb to the early 2020s). Some background on the complete study: The transplants that recipients received were multivisceral, liver-intestinal, or isolated intestinal. Instead of going to the commercial service, samples from a few later patients were sequenced in-house on an Illumina MiSeq and processed with MiXCR. After intestinal transplantation, graft-versus-host and host-versus-graft alloreactive T cell clones in the graft, circulation and bone marrow were tracked using bulk TCR-beta CDR3 sequencing. A peak of at least 4% donor T cells among recipient peripheral blood mononuclear cells was the definition used for donor T cell macrochimerism. To identify alloreactive clones, pre-transplant mixed lymphocyte reaction products were sequenced and compared with unstimulated pre-transplant donor and recipient T cells. Every recipient was given anti-thymocyte globulin induction, then maintenance tacrolimus and steroids for about three years. Of the roughly 25 intestinal transplant recipients enrolled in the cohort, one of whom was a retransplant, 3 patients without pretransplant specimens were excluded.

As for this clone: What this receptor recognizes is not known. No quality values exist for individual bases; no much larger clone is one base distant.

The time point tag for this specimen amounts to: cells obtained before transplantation from donor or recipient. CD3+CD4+ and CD3+CD8+ populations were FACS-sorted from unstimulated pre-transplant donor and recipient cells taken from spleen or lymph nodes. Libraries were built with the immunoSEQ multiplex PCR assay. For most patients, genomic DNA was isolated using the Qiagen DNeasy Blood and Tissue Kit and was shipped frozen to Adaptive Biotechnologies for TCR sequencing. For most patients, high-throughput TCR-beta CDR3 sequencing of genomic DNA was performed by Adaptive Biotechnologies. From the authors' description of their analysis: Adaptive's ImmunoSEQ software supplied the TCR sequencing data for 15 to 20 patients, while MiXCR and VDJtools were used to process a few other patients. To correct CD4 versus CD8 sorting errors, any sequence found in both subsets at a frequency ratio below 5:1 was removed. Because the origin of CDR3 nucleotide sequences shared between donor and recipient could not be assigned, those sequences were removed. At least 2-fold expansion over unstimulated cells and a minimum CFSE-low frequency of 0.002% (template counts) or 0.001% (read counts) were required for clones to be classified as alloreactive. Clones detected in sequenced pre-transplant spleen, lymph node, or MLR CFSE-low populations of the donor or recipient were defined as mappable. Cumulative frequency of alloreactive clones was calculated as a percentage of all sequences weighted by copy number. TCRdb took this table from immuneACCESS and kept in-frame rearrangements with V and J called. Such tables lack part of the clones; where checked against another copy, unresolved V genes explain under half of the gap, and the rest is unexplained. V and J calls and clone size are copied from that table; D and trimming were computed from the DNA. A total of over 70,000 clones appear in this sample, about 94% of them only once. The ten biggest clones cover around 0.57% of the sample.

Cut back by 2 bases and 3 bases, the V and J ends lie 6 bases apart. The CDR3 measures 13 amino acids from cysteine to phenylalanine. The entry retains the CDR3 DNA only, 39 bases that are in frame from base 1. The germline V gene supplies CDR1 KGHSH and CDR2 LQKENI. Findings and caveats that apply to the study as a whole: Conclusions were limited by the relatively low number and heterogeneity of intestinal transplant patients. High GvH to HvG T cell clonal ratios were observed in the allografts of patients with donor T cell macrochimerism. Early after transplant, declines in HvG clones were associated with peak levels of circulating GvH clones. GvH clones were detected in recipient bone marrow, and some appeared earlier in ileal mucosa or blood, consistent with an intestinal mucosal origin.

This sequence originates from a human donor who received an intestinal transplant. The chain is assembled from TRBV18 and TRBJ2-3; a confident D gene designation cannot be given. This material consisted of unstimulated CD8+ T cells sorted from spleen or lymph node cells, taken before intestinal transplant. The DNA is TGTGCCAGCTCACCAAGTTGGACAGATACGCAGTATTTT. Its amino acids are CASSPSWTDTQYF.